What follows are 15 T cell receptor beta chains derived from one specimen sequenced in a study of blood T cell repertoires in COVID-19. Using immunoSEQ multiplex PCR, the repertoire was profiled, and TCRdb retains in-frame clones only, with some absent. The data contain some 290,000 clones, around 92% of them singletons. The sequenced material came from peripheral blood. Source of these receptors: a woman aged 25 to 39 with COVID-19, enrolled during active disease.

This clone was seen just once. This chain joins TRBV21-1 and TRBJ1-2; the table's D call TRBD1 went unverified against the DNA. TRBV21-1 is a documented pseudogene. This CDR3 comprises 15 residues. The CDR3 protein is CARRTGNSLNYGYTF. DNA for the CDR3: TGTGCCCGCAGGACAGGGAACTCCTTAAACTATGGCTACACCTTC.

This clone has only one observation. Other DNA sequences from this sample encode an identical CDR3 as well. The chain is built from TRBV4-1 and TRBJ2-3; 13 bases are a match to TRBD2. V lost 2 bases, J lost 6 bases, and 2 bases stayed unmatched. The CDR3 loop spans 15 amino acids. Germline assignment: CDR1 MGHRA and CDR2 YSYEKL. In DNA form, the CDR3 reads TGCGCCAGCAGCCAAACTAGCGGGGGGGCCGATACGCAGTATTTT. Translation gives CASSQTSGGADTQYF.

The CDR3 DNA sequence: TGTGCCAGTAGGAACAGGGCAAGCTCCTATAATTCACCCCTCCACTTT. Protein product: CASRNRASSYNSPLHF. The rearrangement links TRBV19 to TRBJ1-6, with D tentatively TRBD1 (6 bases). The CDR3 spans 16 residues. Trimming shortened V by 6 bases and J by 0 bases, and 12 bases separated the two germline ends. Germline V gene lookup returns CDR1 LNHDA and CDR2 SQIVND (reference sequence).

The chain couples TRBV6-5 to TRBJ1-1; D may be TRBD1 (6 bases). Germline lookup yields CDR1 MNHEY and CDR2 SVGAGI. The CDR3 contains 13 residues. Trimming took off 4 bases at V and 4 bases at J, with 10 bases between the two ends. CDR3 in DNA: TGTGCCAGCAGTTGGACCAGGGGCACTGAAGCTTTCTTT. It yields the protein CASSWTRGTEAFF.

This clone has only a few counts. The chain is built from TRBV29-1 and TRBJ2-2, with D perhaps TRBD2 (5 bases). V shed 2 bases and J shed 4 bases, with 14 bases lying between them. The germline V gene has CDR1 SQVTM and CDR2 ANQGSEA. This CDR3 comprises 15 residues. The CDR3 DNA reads TGCAGCGTTGAATTGGGAGCAGGTGCCACCGGGGAGCTGTTTTTT. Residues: CSVELGAGATGELFF.

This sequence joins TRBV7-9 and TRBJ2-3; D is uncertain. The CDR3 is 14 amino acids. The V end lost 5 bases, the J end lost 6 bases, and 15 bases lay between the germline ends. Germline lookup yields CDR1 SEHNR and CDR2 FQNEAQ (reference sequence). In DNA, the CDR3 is TGTGCCAGCAGCCCCCGCCATCGCGCGGATACGCAGTATTTT. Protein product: CASSPRHRADTQYF.

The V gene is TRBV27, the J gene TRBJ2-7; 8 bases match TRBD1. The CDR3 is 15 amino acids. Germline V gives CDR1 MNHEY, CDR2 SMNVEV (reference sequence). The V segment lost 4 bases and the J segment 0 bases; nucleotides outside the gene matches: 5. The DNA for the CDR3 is TGTGCCAGCAGTTATGCCGGGACAGGCTCCTACGAGCAGTACTTC. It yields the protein CASSYAGTGSYEQYF.

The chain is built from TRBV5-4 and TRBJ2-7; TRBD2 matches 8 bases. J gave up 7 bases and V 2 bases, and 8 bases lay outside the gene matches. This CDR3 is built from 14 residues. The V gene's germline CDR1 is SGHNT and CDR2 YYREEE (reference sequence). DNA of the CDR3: TGTGCCAGCAGCTTCTTCGGGGGGGCTGAGGAGCAGTACTTC. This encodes CASSFFGGAEEQYF.

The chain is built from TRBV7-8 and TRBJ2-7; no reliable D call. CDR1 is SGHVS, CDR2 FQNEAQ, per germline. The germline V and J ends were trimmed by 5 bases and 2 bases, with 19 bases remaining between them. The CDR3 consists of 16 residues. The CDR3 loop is CASSTPLSQITYEQYF. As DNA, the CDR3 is TGTGCCAGCAGCACCCCCCTTAGCCAAATCACCTACGAGCAGTACTTC.

CDR3 DNA sequence: TGTGCCAGCAACCCGAAGACAGGGGTGGTTTCACCCCTCCACTTT. It is translated as CASNPKTGVVSPLHF. The rearrangement joins TRBV6-5 to TRBJ1-6, with TRBD1 matching 8 bases. Germline V gene lookup returns CDR1 MNHEY and CDR2 SVGAGI. The CDR3 consists of 15 residues. After removal of 7 bases from V and 9 bases from J, the junction contained 11 bases not matched to a gene.

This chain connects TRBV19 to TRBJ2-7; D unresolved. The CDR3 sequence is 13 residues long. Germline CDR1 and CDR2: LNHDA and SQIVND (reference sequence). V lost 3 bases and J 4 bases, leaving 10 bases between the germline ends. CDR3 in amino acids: CASSMSGGYEQYF. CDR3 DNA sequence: TGTGCCAGTAGTATGTCCGGCGGATACGAGCAGTACTTC.

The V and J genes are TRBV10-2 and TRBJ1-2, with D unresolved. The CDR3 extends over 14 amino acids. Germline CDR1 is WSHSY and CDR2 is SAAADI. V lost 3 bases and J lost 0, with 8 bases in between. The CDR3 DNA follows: TGCGCCAGCAGTGACACCGACACTAACTATGGCTACACCTTC. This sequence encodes CASSDTDTNYGYTF.

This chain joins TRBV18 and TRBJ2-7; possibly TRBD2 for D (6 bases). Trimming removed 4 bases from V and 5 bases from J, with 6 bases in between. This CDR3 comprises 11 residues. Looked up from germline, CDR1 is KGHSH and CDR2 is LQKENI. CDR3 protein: CASSREDEQYF. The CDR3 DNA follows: TGTGCCAGCTCACGGGAGGACGAGCAGTACTTC.

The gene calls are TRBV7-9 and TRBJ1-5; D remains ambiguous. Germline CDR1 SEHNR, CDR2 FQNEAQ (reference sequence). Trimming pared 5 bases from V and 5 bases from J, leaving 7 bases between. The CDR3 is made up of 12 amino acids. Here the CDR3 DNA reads TGTGCCAGCAGCCAAACAGATCAGCCCCAGCATTTT. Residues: CASSQTDQPQHF.

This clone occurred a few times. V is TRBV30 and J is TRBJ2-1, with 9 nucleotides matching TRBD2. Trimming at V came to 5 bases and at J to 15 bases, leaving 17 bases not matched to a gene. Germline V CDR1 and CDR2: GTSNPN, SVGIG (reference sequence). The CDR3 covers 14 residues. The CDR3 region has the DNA TGTGCCTGGGACGCGGGAGGGAACGGGGGTTTATGGTTCTTC. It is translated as CAWDAGGNGGLWFF.